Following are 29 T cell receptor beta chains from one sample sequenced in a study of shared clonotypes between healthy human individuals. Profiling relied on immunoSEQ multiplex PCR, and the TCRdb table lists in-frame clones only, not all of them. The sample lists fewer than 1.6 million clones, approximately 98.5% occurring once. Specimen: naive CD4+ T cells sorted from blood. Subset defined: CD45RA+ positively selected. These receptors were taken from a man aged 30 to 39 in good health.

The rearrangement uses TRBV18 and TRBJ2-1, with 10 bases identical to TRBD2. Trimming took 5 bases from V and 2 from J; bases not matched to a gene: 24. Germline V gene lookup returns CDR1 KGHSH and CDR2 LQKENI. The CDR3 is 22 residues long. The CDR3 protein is CASSRPHPLAGDPNNPYNEQFF. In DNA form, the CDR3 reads TGTGCCAGCTCAAGGCCTCACCCCCTAGCGGGAGATCCTAACAACCCCTACAATGAGCAGTTCTTC.

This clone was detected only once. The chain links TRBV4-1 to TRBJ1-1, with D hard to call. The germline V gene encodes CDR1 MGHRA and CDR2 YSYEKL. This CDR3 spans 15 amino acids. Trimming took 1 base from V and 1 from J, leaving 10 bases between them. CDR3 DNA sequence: TGCGCCAGCAGCCAAGGTCCGTTCCGGAACACTGAAGCTTTCTTT. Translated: CASSQGPFRNTEAFF.

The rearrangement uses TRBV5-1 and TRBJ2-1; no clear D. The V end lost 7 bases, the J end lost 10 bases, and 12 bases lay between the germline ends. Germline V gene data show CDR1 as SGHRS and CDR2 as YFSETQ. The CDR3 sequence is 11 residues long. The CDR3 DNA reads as TGCGCCAGCTCCCACATTCACGAGCAGTTCTTC. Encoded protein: CASSHIHEQFF.

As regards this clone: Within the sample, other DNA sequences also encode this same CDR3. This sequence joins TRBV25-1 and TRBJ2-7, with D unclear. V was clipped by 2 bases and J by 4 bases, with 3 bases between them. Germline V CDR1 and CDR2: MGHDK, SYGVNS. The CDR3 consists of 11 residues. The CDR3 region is CASSEAYEQYF. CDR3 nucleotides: TGTGCCAGCAGTGAAGCGTACGAGCAGTACTTC.

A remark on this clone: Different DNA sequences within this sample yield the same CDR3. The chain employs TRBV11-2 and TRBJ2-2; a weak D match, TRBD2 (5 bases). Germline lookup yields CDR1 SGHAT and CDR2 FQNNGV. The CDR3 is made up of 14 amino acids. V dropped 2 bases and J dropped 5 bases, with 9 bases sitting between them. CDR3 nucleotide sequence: TGTGCCAGCAGCTTAAGGAGCGGTACCGGGGAGCTGTTTTTT. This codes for CASSLRSGTGELFF.

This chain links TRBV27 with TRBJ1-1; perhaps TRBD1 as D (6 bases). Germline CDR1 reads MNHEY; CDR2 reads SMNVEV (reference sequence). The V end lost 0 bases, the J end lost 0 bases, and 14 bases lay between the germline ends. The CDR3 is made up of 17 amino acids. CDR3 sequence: CASSLSQRGVLNTEAFF. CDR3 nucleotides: TGTGCCAGCAGTTTATCGCAGAGGGGGGTCCTGAACACTGAAGCTTTCTTT.

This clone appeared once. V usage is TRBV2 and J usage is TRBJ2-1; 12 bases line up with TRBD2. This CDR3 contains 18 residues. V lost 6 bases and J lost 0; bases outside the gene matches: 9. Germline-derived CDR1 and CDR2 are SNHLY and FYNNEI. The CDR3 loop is CASRPTSGRFGSYNEQFF. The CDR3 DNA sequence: TGTGCCAGCAGGCCGACTAGCGGGAGATTTGGCTCCTACAATGAGCAGTTCTTC. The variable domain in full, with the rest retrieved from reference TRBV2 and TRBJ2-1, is EPEVTQTPSHQVTQMGQEVILRCVPISNHLYFYWYRQILGQKVEFLVSFYNNEISEKSEIFDDQFSVERPDGSNFTLKIRSTKLEDSAMYFCASRPTSGRFGSYNEQFFGPGTRLTVL.

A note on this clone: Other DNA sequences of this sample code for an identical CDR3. The CDR3 nucleotides read TGTGCCAGCAGTTTGGGGAGATACGAGCAGTACTTC. This sequence encodes CASSLGRYEQYF. J is TRBJ2-7 and V is TRBV28; D possibly corresponds to TRBD2 (5 bases). Germline V lookup: CDR1 MDHEN, CDR2 SYDVKM. Trimming left V 3 bases short and J 4 bases short, with 7 bases between. There are 12 residues in the CDR3.

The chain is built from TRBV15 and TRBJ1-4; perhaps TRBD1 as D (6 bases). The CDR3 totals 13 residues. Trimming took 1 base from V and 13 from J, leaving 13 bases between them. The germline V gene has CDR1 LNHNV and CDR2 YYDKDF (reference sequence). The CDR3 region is CATSRGGTGRLFF. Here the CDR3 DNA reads TGTGCCACCAGCAGAGGGGGAACAGGGAGACTGTTTTTT.

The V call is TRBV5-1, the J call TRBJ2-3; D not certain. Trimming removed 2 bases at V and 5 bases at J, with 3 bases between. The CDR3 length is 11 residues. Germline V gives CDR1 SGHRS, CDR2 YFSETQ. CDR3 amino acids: CASSFGDTQYF. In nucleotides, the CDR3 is TGCGCCAGCAGCTTCGGAGATACGCAGTATTTT.

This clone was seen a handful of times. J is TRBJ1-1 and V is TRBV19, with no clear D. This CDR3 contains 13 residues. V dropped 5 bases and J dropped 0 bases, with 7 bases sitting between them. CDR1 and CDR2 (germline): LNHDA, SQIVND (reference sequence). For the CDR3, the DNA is TGTGCCAGTAGTTCCGGATTGAACACTGAAGCTTTCTTT. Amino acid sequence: CASSSGLNTEAFF.

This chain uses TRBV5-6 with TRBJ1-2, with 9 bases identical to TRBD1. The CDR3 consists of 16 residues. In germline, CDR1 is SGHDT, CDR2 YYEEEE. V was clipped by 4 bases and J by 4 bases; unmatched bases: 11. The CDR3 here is CASSDNPGTGTYGYTF. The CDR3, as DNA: TGTGCCAGCAGCGATAATCCCGGGACAGGGACCTATGGCTACACCTTC.

The chain's CDR3 is CASSRTPPTGHNEQFF. In DNA form, the CDR3 reads TGTGCCAGCAGTAGAACCCCCCCAACAGGGCACAATGAGCAGTTCTTC. This sequence joins TRBV27 and TRBJ2-1; perhaps TRBD1 as D (6 bases). CDR3 length: 16 residues. Trimming stripped 5 bases from V and 5 bases from J, with 19 bases between. Germline V gene sequence: CDR1 MNHEY, CDR2 SMNVEV (reference sequence).

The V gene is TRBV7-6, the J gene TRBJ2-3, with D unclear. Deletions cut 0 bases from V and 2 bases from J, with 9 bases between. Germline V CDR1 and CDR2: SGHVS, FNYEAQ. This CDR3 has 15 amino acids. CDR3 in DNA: TGTGCCAGCAGCTTAGCGCACGGGCCCACAGATACGCAGTATTTT. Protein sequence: CASSLAHGPTDTQYF. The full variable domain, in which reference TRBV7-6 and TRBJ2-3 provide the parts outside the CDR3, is GAGVSQSPRYKVTKRGQDVALRCDPISGHVSLYWYRQALGQGPEFLTYFNYEAQQDKSGLPNDRFSAERPEGSISTLTIQRTEQRDSAMYRCASSLAHGPTDTQYFGPGTRLTVL.

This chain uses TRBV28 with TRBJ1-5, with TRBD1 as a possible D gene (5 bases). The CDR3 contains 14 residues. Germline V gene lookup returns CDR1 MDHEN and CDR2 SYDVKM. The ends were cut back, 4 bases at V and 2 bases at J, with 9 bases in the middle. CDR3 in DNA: TGTGCCAGCAGTTCAGGGTTTGGCAATCAGCCCCAGCATTTT. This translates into CASSSGFGNQPQHF.

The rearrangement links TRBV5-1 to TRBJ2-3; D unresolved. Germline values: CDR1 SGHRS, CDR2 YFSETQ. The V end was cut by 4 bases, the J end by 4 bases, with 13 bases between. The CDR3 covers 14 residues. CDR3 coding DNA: TGCGCCAGCAGCAGGTTCAGTCCGGCAGATACGCAGTATTTT. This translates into CASSRFSPADTQYF.

The CDR3 sequence is CSVAPTGTNEKLFF. CDR3 DNA sequence: TGCAGCGTCGCGCCGACAGGAACTAATGAAAAACTGTTTTTT. The chain links TRBV29-1 to TRBJ1-4, with a tentative D call TRBD1 (6 bases). CDR1 is SQVTM, CDR2 ANQGSEA, per germline. The CDR3 runs to 14 residues. The ends were cut back, 6 bases at V and 1 base at J, with 12 bases in the middle.

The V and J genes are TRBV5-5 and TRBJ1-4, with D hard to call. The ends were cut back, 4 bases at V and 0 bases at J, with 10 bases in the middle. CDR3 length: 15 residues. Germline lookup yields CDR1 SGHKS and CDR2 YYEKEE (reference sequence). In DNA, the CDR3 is TGTGCCAGCAGCGCCCCTCGCGCAACTAATGAAAAACTGTTTTTT. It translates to CASSAPRATNEKLFF.

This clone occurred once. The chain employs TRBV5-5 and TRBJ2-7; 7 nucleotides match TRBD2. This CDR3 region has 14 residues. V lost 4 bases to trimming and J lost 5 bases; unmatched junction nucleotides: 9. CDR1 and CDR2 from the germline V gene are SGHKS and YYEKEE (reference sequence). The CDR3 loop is CASSNGLVFDEQYF. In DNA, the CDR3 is TGTGCCAGCAGCAACGGACTAGTATTTGACGAGCAGTACTTC. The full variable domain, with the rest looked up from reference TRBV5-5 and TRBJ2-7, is DAGVTQSPTHLIKTRGQQVTLRCSPISGHKSVSWYQQVLGQGPQFIFQYYEKEERGRGNFPDRFSARQFPNYSSELNVNALLLGDSALYLCASSNGLVFDEQYFGPGTRLTVT.

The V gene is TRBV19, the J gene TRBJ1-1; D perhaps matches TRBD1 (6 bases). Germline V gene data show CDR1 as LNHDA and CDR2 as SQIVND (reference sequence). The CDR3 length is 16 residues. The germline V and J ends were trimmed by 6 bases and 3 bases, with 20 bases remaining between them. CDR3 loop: CASSDAGKGGDTEAFF. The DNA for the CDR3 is TGTGCCAGTAGCGATGCAGGGAAGGGGGGGGACACTGAAGCTTTCTTT.

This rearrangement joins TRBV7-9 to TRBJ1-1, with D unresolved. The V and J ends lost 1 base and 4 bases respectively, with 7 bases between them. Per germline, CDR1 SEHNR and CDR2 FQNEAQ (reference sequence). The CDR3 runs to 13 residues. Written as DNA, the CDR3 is TGTGCCAGCAGCTTAGACTTCAGCACTGAAGCTTTCTTT. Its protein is CASSLDFSTEAFF.

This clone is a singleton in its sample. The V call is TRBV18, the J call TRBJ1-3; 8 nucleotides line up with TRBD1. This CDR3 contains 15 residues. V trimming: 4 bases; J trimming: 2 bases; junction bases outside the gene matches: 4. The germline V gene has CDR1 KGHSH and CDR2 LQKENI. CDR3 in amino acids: CASSQRTGTGNTIYF. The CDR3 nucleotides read TGTGCCAGCTCACAAAGGACAGGGACTGGAAACACCATATATTTT.

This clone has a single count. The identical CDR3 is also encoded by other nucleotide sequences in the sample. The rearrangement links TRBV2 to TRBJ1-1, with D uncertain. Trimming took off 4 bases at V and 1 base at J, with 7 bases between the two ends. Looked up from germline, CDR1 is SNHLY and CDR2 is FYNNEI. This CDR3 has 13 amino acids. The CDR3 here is CASSVQRNTEAFF. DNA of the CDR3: TGTGCCAGCAGTGTGCAGAGGAACACTGAAGCTTTCTTT.

The CDR3 nucleotides are TGTGCCAGCAGGACTAATGAAAAACTGTTTTTT. It specifies CASRTNEKLFF. The chain joins TRBV9 to TRBJ1-4; D ambiguous. V was trimmed by 5 bases and J by 2 bases, leaving 1 base between them. The CDR3 length is 11 residues. Germline-derived CDR1 and CDR2 are SGDLS and YYNGEE.

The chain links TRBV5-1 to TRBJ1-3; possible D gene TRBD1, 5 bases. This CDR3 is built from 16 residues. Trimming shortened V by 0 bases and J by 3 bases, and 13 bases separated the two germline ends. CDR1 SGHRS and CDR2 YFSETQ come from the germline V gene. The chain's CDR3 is CASSLAGQGFGNTIYF. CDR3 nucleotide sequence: TGCGCCAGCAGCTTGGCCGGGCAGGGCTTTGGAAACACCATATATTTT. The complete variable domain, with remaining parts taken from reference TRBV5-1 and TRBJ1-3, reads KAGVTQTPRYLIKTRGQQVTLSCSPISGHRSVSWYQQTPGQGLQFLFEYFSETQRNKGNFPGRFSGRQFSNSRSEMNVSTLELGDSALYLCASSLAGQGFGNTIYFGEGSWLTVV.

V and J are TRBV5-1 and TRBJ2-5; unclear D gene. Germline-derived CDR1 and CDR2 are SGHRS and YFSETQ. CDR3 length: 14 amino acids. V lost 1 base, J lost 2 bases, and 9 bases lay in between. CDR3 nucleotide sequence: TGCGCCAGCAGCTTGTCCGAGTTACAAGAGACCCAGTACTTC. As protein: CASSLSELQETQYF.

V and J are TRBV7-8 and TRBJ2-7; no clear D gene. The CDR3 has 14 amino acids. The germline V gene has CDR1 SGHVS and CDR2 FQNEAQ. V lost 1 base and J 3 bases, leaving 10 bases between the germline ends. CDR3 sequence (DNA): TGTGCCAGCAGCTTAGGACACAATAACTACGAGCAGTACTTC. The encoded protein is CASSLGHNNYEQYF.

The CDR3 reads CASSPTGHQPQHF. DNA of the CDR3: TGTGCCAGCAGTCCCACAGGGCACCAGCCCCAGCATTTT. The chain combines TRBV28 with TRBJ1-5; maybe TRBD1 (6 bases). The CDR3 length is 13 residues. Germline lookup yields CDR1 MDHEN and CDR2 SYDVKM. V was pared by 5 bases and J by 7 bases, with 12 bases between.

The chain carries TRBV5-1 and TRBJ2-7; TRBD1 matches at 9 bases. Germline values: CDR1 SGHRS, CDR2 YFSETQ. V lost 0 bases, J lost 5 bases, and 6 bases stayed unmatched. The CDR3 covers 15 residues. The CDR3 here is CASSLGRGTGNEQYF. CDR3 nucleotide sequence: TGCGCCAGCAGCTTGGGGCGGGGGACAGGGAACGAGCAGTACTTC.